This T cell receptor (beta chain) was profiled in a study of PD-1 blockade in classical Hodgkin lymphoma. Broader study findings: Still unresolved is the cause of the repertoire differences, which may be disease activity or prior therapy.

Sequenced by immunoSEQ multiplex PCR; TCRdb stores in-frame clones only, minus some. The sample records around 50,000 clones, about nine tenths being singletons. Points on this clone: Its matching antigen is unknown.

Time point of the sample: newly diagnosed, previously untreated cHL patient sample. Comparison PBMCs came from previously untreated, newly diagnosed classical Hodgkin lymphoma patients. Germline V CDR1 and CDR2: SGHRS, YFSETQ. The V end was cut by 0 bases, the J end by 6 bases, with 6 bases between. The CDR3 is made up of 13 amino acids. The source is a human donor with classical Hodgkin lymphoma. Sequenced: peripheral blood mononuclear cells (PBMCs). The V call is TRBV5-1, the J call TRBJ1-4, with no clear D. CDR3 protein: CASSLALDEKLFF. CDR3 DNA sequence: TGCGCCAGCAGCTTGGCCCTAGATGAAAAACTGTTTTTT.